This T cell receptor (beta chain) stems from a study of PD-1 blockade in classical Hodgkin lymphoma. At the level of the study: Patients had nivolumab dosed at 3 mg/kg, delivered intravenously every 2 weeks.

Here immunoSEQ multiplex PCR was the method, and the copy in TCRdb shows in-frame clones only, minus some. Of roughly 51,000 clones in the sample, under 80% were seen once. CDR3 length: 13 amino acids. CDR1 SGHNT and CDR2 YYREEE come from the germline V gene (reference sequence). The V and J ends lost 7 bases and 6 bases respectively, with 14 bases between them. The sample's time point: cycle 4 day 1 (C4D1), after more than 5 weeks of nivolumab. All patients relapsed after autologous stem cell transplantation, and brentuximab vedotin exposure varied. Source: peripheral blood mononuclear cells (PBMCs), taken before the fourth cycle of nivolumab. This TCR derives from a human donor with classical Hodgkin lymphoma. V and J are TRBV5-4 and TRBJ2-1; tentatively, D is TRBD2 (7 bases). The CDR3 reads CASRLGGANEQFF. The CDR3 DNA reads as TGTGCCAGCCGCCTGGGGGGGGCCAATGAGCAGTTCTTC. The full variable domain, in which reference TRBV5-4 and TRBJ2-1 provide the parts outside the CDR3, is ETGVTQSPTHLIKTRGQQVTLRCSSQSGHNTVSWYQQALGQGPQFIFQYYREEENGRGNFPPRFSGLQFPNYSSELNVNALELDDSALYLCASRLGGANEQFFGPGTRLTVL.